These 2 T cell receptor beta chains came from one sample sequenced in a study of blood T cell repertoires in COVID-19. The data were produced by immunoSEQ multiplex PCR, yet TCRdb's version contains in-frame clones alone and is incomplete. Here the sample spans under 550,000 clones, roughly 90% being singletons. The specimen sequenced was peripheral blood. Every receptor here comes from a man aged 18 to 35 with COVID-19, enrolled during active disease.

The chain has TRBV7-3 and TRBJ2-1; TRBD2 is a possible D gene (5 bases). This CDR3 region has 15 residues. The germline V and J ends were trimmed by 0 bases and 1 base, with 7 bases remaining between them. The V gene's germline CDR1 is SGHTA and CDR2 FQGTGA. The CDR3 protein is CASSLTADSYNEQFF. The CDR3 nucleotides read TGTGCCAGCAGCTTAACAGCGGATTCCTACAATGAGCAGTTCTTC.

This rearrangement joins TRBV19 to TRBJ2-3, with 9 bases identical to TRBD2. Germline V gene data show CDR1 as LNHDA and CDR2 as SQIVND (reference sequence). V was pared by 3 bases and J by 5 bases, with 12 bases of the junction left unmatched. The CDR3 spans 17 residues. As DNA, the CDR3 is TGTGCCAGTAGTATGAGGCCGACTAGCGGCTCAAAAGATACGCAGTATTTT. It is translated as CASSMRPTSGSKDTQYF.